A single sample gave rise to the 26 T cell receptor beta chains below, sequenced in a study of blood T cell repertoires in COVID-19. Repertoires were generated with immunoSEQ multiplex PCR, while TCRdb's copy carries only in-frame clones and drops some. The sample records some 140,000 clones, about four fifths being singletons. Sequencing input: PBMCs or T cells enriched from blood (not recorded which). The receptors come from a man under 40 who had recovered from COVID-19.

This clone was observed a few times. DNA of the CDR3: TGTGCCAGCAGGGAACTAGAGACCCAGTACTTC. This encodes CASRELETQYF. The genes are TRBV2 and TRBJ2-5; D remains unclear. The CDR3 runs to 11 residues. The germline V gene encodes CDR1 SNHLY and CDR2 FYNNEI. Trimming stripped 6 bases from V and 4 bases from J, with 6 bases between.

The chain uses TRBV5-4 and TRBJ2-7; TRBD2 might be the D (5 bases). Germline assignment: CDR1 SGHNT and CDR2 YYREEE (reference sequence). This CDR3 is built from 13 residues. V dropped 4 bases and J dropped 4 bases, with 12 bases sitting between them. The CDR3 region is CASSPREGYEQYF. DNA for the CDR3: TGTGCCAGCAGCCCTCGGGAAGGGTACGAGCAGTACTTC.

The J gene is TRBJ1-3, the V gene TRBV7-8; D gene unclear. Germline assignment: CDR1 SGHVS and CDR2 FQNEAQ. The CDR3 runs to 15 residues. Trimming removed 2 bases from V and 0 bases from J, with 8 bases in between. CDR3 sequence reads: CASSLSAGSGNTIYF. CDR3 nucleotides: TGTGCCAGCAGCTTAAGCGCGGGCTCTGGAAACACCATATATTTT.

The chain employs TRBV19 and TRBJ2-1, with D tentatively TRBD2 (6 bases). V was shortened by 3 bases and J by 3 bases, with 12 bases between the two germline ends. The CDR3 has 15 residues. Germline lookup yields CDR1 LNHDA and CDR2 SQIVND (reference sequence). This CDR3 is CASSMDGSRYNEQFF. The CDR3 DNA sequence: TGTGCCAGTAGTATGGACGGGAGCCGCTACAATGAGCAGTTCTTC.

Remarks on this clone: In the same sample, other DNA sequences code for this CDR3. The V and J genes are TRBV4-2 and TRBJ1-5; no clear D gene. The germline CDR1 and CDR2 sequences are LGHNA and YNFKEQ. The CDR3 is 15 amino acids. V dropped 4 bases and J dropped 0 bases, with 10 bases sitting between them. The CDR3 DNA reads as TGTGCCAGCAGCCCGGGAGTAGGTAGCAATCAGCCCCAGCATTTT. The encoded protein is CASSPGVGSNQPQHF.

This sequence joins TRBV3-1 (or the pseudogene TRBV3-2) and TRBJ2-2, with 10 positions matching TRBD2. Trimming cost V 4 bases and J 5 bases; bases outside gene matches: 10. Germline V gene data show CDR1 as LGHDT and CDR2 as YNNKEL (reference sequence). The CDR3 is made up of 17 amino acids. This CDR3 reads CASSRRSGRAGTGELFF. In nucleotides, the CDR3 is TGTGCCAGCAGCCGGAGAAGCGGGAGGGCGGGGACCGGGGAGCTGTTTTTT.

The V gene is TRBV6-5, the J gene TRBJ2-5; D gene unclear. The CDR3 is made up of 13 amino acids. Per germline, CDR1 MNHEY and CDR2 SVGAGI. Deletions cut 6 bases from V and 2 bases from J, with 10 bases between. Here the CDR3 DNA reads TGTGCCAGCAGCTCAGGAATACAAGAGACCCAGTACTTC. Translated: CASSSGIQETQYF.

The CDR3 spells CASSEIGTDTQYF. CDR3 DNA: TGTGCCAGCAGTGAAATCGGCACAGATACGCAGTATTTT. V and J are TRBV2 and TRBJ2-3; D uncertain. The CDR3 loop spans 13 amino acids. Germline CDR1 reads SNHLY; CDR2 reads FYNNEI. The V and J ends lost 2 bases and 1 base respectively, with 4 bases between them.

The chain combines TRBV7-3 with TRBJ2-2, with TRBD2 identical over 13 bases. This CDR3 comprises 16 residues. Germline loops: CDR1 SGHTA, CDR2 FQGTGA. V gave up 5 bases and J gave up 9 bases; unmatched junction bases: 9. This CDR3 is CASSPRGLAGSRELFF. The CDR3, as DNA: TGTGCCAGCAGCCCCCGGGGACTAGCGGGAAGCAGGGAGCTGTTTTTT.

The V call is TRBV3-1 (or the pseudogene TRBV3-2), the J call TRBJ1-2; no clear D gene. Between the trimmed V and J ends, which lost 3 bases and 9 bases, there was a span of 8 bases. CDR3 size: 11 residues. Germline V CDR1 and CDR2: LGHDT, YNNKEL (reference sequence). The CDR3 sequence is CASSHWPRYTF. The DNA for the CDR3 is TGTGCCAGCAGCCATTGGCCCCGCTACACCTTC.

This chain links TRBV3-1 (or the pseudogene TRBV3-2) with TRBJ2-2; unclear D gene. V was cut by 4 bases and J by 5 bases, with 14 bases left in between. CDR3 size: 15 residues. The germline CDR1 and CDR2 sequences are LGHDT and YNNKEL (reference sequence). The CDR3 bases are TGTGCCAGCAGCCGCTCCAGACTGTCGACCGGGGAGCTGTTTTTT. It specifies CASSRSRLSTGELFF.

The V and J genes are TRBV2 and TRBJ1-2; weak D call: TRBD1 (5 bases). Trimming cost V 0 bases and J 6 bases, with 11 bases left between them. This CDR3 is 14 amino acids long. Germline-derived CDR1 and CDR2 are SNHLY and FYNNEI. CDR3 region: CASSEARQGDGYTF. CDR3 DNA sequence: TGTGCCAGCAGTGAAGCGCGCCAGGGTGATGGCTACACCTTC.

V and J are TRBV9 and TRBJ1-2, with 7 bases matching TRBD1. The germline CDR1 and CDR2 sequences are SGDLS and YYNGEE. This CDR3 is built from 14 residues. Trimming at V came to 4 bases and at J to 2 bases, leaving 5 bases not matched to a gene. The CDR3 DNA is TGTGCCAGCAGCCCACTGACAGGGAACTATGGCTACACCTTC. It encodes CASSPLTGNYGYTF.

This rearrangement joins TRBV7-9 to TRBJ1-1; TRBD1 aligns across 9 bases. CDR1 is SEHNR, CDR2 FQNEAQ, per germline (reference sequence). The CDR3 spans 14 residues. Trimming cost V 5 bases and J 7 bases; bases outside gene matches: 8. Here the CDR3 reads CASSPGDREGEAFF. The CDR3 bases are TGTGCCAGCAGCCCCGGGGACAGGGAAGGTGAAGCTTTCTTT.

This clone was counted between two and nine times. This sequence joins TRBV2 and TRBJ2-7, with D possibly TRBD1 on 6 matching bases. V gave up 1 base and J gave up 5 bases, with 9 bases separating them. Germline CDR1 is SNHLY and CDR2 is FYNNEI. There are 13 residues in the CDR3. CDR3: CASSEGQVNEQYV. For the CDR3, the DNA is TGTGCCAGCAGTGAAGGACAGGTTAACGAGCAGTACGTC.

This chain connects TRBV9 to TRBJ1-6; TRBD1 aligns across 7 bases. CDR3 length equals 15 residues. V lost 3 bases, J lost 5 bases, and 5 bases stayed unmatched. CDR1 and CDR2 (germline): SGDLS, YYNGEE. The CDR3: CASSARQGNNSPLHF. The CDR3 DNA reads as TGTGCCAGCAGCGCGCGACAGGGAAATAATTCACCCCTCCACTTT.

The genes are TRBV4-2 and TRBJ2-2, with D possibly TRBD1 on 6 matching bases. The V gene's germline CDR1 is LGHNA and CDR2 YNFKEQ. Trimming took 1 base from V and 0 from J, leaving 12 bases between them. This CDR3 has 17 amino acids. The CDR3 reads CASSQVLQGANTGELFF. CDR3 nucleotide sequence: TGTGCCAGCAGCCAAGTCTTACAGGGCGCGAACACCGGGGAGCTGTTTTTT.

The V gene is TRBV11-2, the J gene TRBJ2-5; possible D gene TRBD1, 6 bases. CDR3 length equals 14 residues. Trimming left V 5 bases short and J 4 bases short, with 14 bases between. CDR1 is SGHAT and CDR2 is FQNNGV in the germline V gene. In DNA, the CDR3 is TGTGCCAGCAGCCCTACCACAGGGACAGAGACCCAGTACTTC. Amino acid sequence: CASSPTTGTETQYF.

This clone was counted a single time. The V gene is TRBV5-6, the J gene TRBJ2-7; 9 bases match TRBD2. Trimming cost V 0 bases and J 2 bases; bases outside gene matches: 9. Germline CDR1 is SGHDT and CDR2 is YYEEEE. This CDR3 contains 17 residues. In DNA form, the CDR3 reads TGTGCCAGCAGCTTGGAATCTAGCGGGACTTTTACCTACGAGCAGTACTTC. It encodes CASSLESSGTFTYEQYF. The variable domain in full, with the rest retrieved from reference TRBV5-6 and TRBJ2-7, is DAGVTQSPTHLIKTRGQQVTLRCSPKSGHDTVSWYQQALGQGPQFIFQYYEEEERQRGNFPDRFSGHQFPNYSSELNVNALLLGDSALYLCASSLESSGTFTYEQYFGPGTRLTVT.

The gene calls are TRBV15 and TRBJ2-3; 8 bases match TRBD2. Unmatched junction bases numbered 3, after V lost 2 bases and J lost 2 bases. Germline CDR1 LNHNV, CDR2 YYDKDF (reference sequence). CDR3 length: 15 amino acids. DNA for the CDR3: TGTGCCACCAGCAGAATAGCGGGGTACACAGATACGCAGTATTTT. It codes for CATSRIAGYTDTQYF.

The chain employs TRBV29-1 and TRBJ1-1; possibly TRBD1 for D (6 bases). The CDR3 spans 14 residues. Trimming removed 6 bases from V and 3 bases from J, with 17 bases in between. From germline, CDR1 is SQVTM and CDR2 ANQGSEA. The CDR3 nucleotides read TGCAGCGTAGTCGAGACGGGGGGCCACACTGAAGCTTTCTTT. It encodes CSVVETGGHTEAFF.

The chain employs TRBV7-9 and TRBJ1-6, with 7 bases that match TRBD1. This CDR3 is 16 amino acids long. Losses at the gene ends were 0 bases for V and 9 bases for J; bases not matched to a gene: 8. Germline lookup yields CDR1 SEHNR and CDR2 FQNEAQ (reference sequence). The CDR3 bases are TGTGCCAGCAGCTTAGCGCGGACAGGAGAATTTTCACCCCTCCACTTT. Protein product: CASSLARTGEFSPLHF.

A note on this clone: A read error may account for a junction end that differs from germline. This chain uses TRBV19 with TRBJ2-1, with TRBD1 matching over 7 bases. This CDR3 comprises 15 residues. Germline CDR1 reads LNHDA; CDR2 reads SQIVND (reference sequence). The CDR3 protein is CASSIKGGSFNEQFF. The CDR3 DNA sequence: TGTGCCAGTAGTATCAAAGGGGGCTCCTTCAATGAGCAGTTCTTC.

The chain couples TRBV5-1 to TRBJ2-3, with 10 bases identical to TRBD1. Germline assignment: CDR1 SGHRS and CDR2 YFSETQ. The CDR3 contains 20 residues. The ends lost 0 bases at V and 6 bases at J; junction bases unmatched: 19. The CDR3 sequence is CASSLGGQLTGTGVRDTQYF. In DNA form, the CDR3 reads TGCGCCAGCAGCTTGGGGGGACAACTCACCGGGACAGGGGTGAGGGATACGCAGTATTTT.

This chain links TRBV5-1 with TRBJ1-3, with a weak D call TRBD1 (5 bases). V dropped 2 bases and J dropped 0 bases, with 12 bases sitting between them. Germline CDR1 reads SGHRS; CDR2 reads YFSETQ. The CDR3 extends over 16 amino acids. The CDR3 loop is CASSFDSSPSGNTIYF. The CDR3 DNA sequence: TGCGCCAGCAGCTTTGACAGCAGCCCCTCTGGAAACACCATATATTTT. Full variable domain (outside the CDR3, taken from reference TRBV5-1 and TRBJ1-3): KAGVTQTPRYLIKTRGQQVTLSCSPISGHRSVSWYQQTPGQGLQFLFEYFSETQRNKGNFPGRFSGRQFSNSRSEMNVSTLELGDSALYLCASSFDSSPSGNTIYFGEGSWLTVV.

The genes are TRBV5-1 and TRBJ2-3; 8 bases agree with TRBD2. The CDR3 is 14 residues long. J gave up 3 bases and V 4 bases, and 4 bases lay outside the gene matches. CDR1 is SGHRS and CDR2 is YFSETQ in the germline V gene. CDR3 sequence reads: CASSPGGGTDTQYF. CDR3 DNA: TGCGCCAGCAGCCCCGGGGGGGGAACAGATACGCAGTATTTT. Full variable domain (missing parts from reference TRBV5-1 and TRBJ2-3): KAGVTQTPRYLIKTRGQQVTLSCSPISGHRSVSWYQQTPGQGLQFLFEYFSETQRNKGNFPGRFSGRQFSNSRSEMNVSTLELGDSALYLCASSPGGGTDTQYFGPGTRLTVL.